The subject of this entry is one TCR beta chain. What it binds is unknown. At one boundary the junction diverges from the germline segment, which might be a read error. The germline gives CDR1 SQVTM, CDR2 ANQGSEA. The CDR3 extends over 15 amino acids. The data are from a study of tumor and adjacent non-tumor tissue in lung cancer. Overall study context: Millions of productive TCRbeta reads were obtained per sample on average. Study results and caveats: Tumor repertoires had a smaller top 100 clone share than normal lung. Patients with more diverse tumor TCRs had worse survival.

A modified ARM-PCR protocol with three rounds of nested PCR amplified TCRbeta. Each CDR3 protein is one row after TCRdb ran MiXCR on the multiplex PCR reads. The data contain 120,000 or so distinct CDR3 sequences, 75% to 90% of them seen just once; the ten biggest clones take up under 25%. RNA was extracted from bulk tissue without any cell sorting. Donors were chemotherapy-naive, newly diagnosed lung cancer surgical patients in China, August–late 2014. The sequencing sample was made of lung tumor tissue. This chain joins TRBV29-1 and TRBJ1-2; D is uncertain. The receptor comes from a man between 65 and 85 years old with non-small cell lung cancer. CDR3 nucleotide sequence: TGCAGCGTGATGGCCGGAATGTCGGATAACTATTGCTACACCTTC. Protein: CSVMAGMSDNYCYTF.